The rows below give T cell receptor beta chains drawn from one sample of a study of CD8+ T cells in alopecia areata. Clones were sequenced by immunoSEQ multiplex PCR, and TCRdb holds only the in-frame ones, with some missing. The sample holds over 100,000 clones; about 49% are singletons and the top ten take roughly 20%. Sequencing was performed on CD8+ T cells sorted from blood, taken at week 0. These receptors were collected from a human donor with alopecia areata. CDR3s include the opening cysteine and the closing phenylalanine or tryptophan. Fields, in order: clone size, D gene, V gene, J gene, CDR3 protein, CDR3 DNA. The D gene is left open where the match is weak. A clone size is listed for some rows: how often the clone was seen (once, few, many), or a class if it is expanded.

clone_size: .
d_call: TRBD2
v_call: TRBV11-2
j_call: TRBJ2-3
cdr3_aa: CASSRSLAGVTDTQYF
cdr3_nt: TGTGCCAGCAGCCGATCCTTGGCGGGGGTCACAGATACGCAGTATTTT

clone_size: .
d_call: .
v_call: TRBV4-2
j_call: TRBJ2-1
cdr3_aa: CASSGGAYNEQFF
cdr3_nt: TGTGCCAGCAGTGGGGGAGCCTACAATGAGCAGTTCTTC

clone_size: once
d_call: .
v_call: TRBV25-1
j_call: TRBJ1-2
cdr3_aa: CASSPRTPFSYYGYTF
cdr3_nt: TGTGCCAGCAGTCCCAGGACACCATTCTCCTACTATGGCTACACCTTC

clone_size: .
d_call: .
v_call: TRBV4-1
j_call: TRBJ2-7
cdr3_aa: CASSLEGGDEQYF
cdr3_nt: TGCGCCAGCAGCCTCGAGGGCGGGGACGAGCAGTACTTC

clone_size: .
d_call: .
v_call: TRBV29-1
j_call: TRBJ2-7
cdr3_aa: CSVEDPRGGNEQYF
cdr3_nt: TGCAGCGTTGAAGATCCTCGGGGTGGGAACGAGCAGTACTTC

clone_size: few
d_call: .
v_call: TRBV30
j_call: TRBJ2-2
cdr3_aa: CAWDIDVHTGELFF
cdr3_nt: TGTGCCTGGGACATCGACGTACACACCGGGGAGCTGTTTTTT

clone_size: .
d_call: TRBD2
v_call: TRBV9
j_call: TRBJ2-1
cdr3_aa: CASSTSGAYNEQFF
cdr3_nt: TGTGCCAGCAGCACTAGCGGGGCTTACAATGAGCAGTTCTTC

clone_size: .
d_call: TRBD1
v_call: TRBV13
j_call: TRBJ1-1
cdr3_aa: CASSLGGTGPEAFF
cdr3_nt: TGTGCCAGCAGCTTAGGGGGGACAGGACCTGAAGCTTTCTTT

clone_size: .
d_call: .
v_call: TRBV13
j_call: TRBJ1-1
cdr3_aa: CASSLSQWGNTEAFF
cdr3_nt: TGTGCCAGCAGCTTATCACAATGGGGGAACACTGAAGCTTTCTTT

clone_size: .
d_call: TRBD2
v_call: TRBV5-6
j_call: TRBJ2-3
cdr3_aa: CASSGISGEVDGTQYF
cdr3_nt: TGTGCCAGCAGCGGGATTAGCGGGGAGGTGGATGGTACGCAGTATTTT

clone_size: .
d_call: .
v_call: TRBV5-1
j_call: TRBJ1-1
cdr3_aa: CASSLRTGVTEAFF
cdr3_nt: TGCGCCAGCAGCTTGAGAACAGGCGTTACTGAAGCTTTCTTT

clone_size: few
d_call: .
v_call: TRBV7-8
j_call: TRBJ2-1
cdr3_aa: CASPPADSYNEQFF
cdr3_nt: TGTGCCAGCCCGCCCGCTGACTCCTACAATGAGCAGTTCTTC

clone_size: few
d_call: TRBD1
v_call: TRBV29-1
j_call: TRBJ2-7
cdr3_aa: CSVEVRDRSFSYEQYF
cdr3_nt: TGCAGCGTTGAAGTCCGGGACAGAAGTTTTTCCTACGAGCAGTACTTC

clone_size: .
d_call: .
v_call: TRBV4-3
j_call: TRBJ2-1
cdr3_aa: CASSQGGGPGNEQFF
cdr3_nt: TGCGCCAGCAGCCAAGGGGGGGGGCCGGGTAATGAGCAGTTCTTC

clone_size: .
d_call: TRBD2
v_call: TRBV4-1
j_call: TRBJ2-3
cdr3_aa: CASSHPGTSGTSTDTQYF
cdr3_nt: TGCGCCAGCAGCCATCCCGGGACTAGCGGAACTAGCACAGATACGCAGTATTTT

clone_size: few
d_call: .
v_call: TRBV30
j_call: TRBJ2-2
cdr3_aa: CAVTANTNTGELFF
cdr3_nt: TGTGCCGTAACGGCGAATACGAACACCGGGGAGCTGTTTTTT

clone_size: .
d_call: TRBD1
v_call: TRBV30
j_call: TRBJ1-2
cdr3_aa: CAWSDPGTGVNYGYTF
cdr3_nt: TGTGCCTGGAGTGACCCCGGGACAGGGGTTAACTATGGCTACACCTTC

clone_size: few
d_call: .
v_call: TRBV29-1
j_call: TRBJ1-2
cdr3_aa: CSVELVGYGYTF
cdr3_nt: TGCAGCGTTGAATTGGTCGGCTATGGCTACACCTTC

clone_size: .
d_call: .
v_call: TRBV25-1
j_call: TRBJ2-3
cdr3_aa: CASSDPIEGTADTQYF
cdr3_nt: TGTGCCAGCAGTGATCCGATTGAGGGCACGGCAGATACGCAGTATTTT

clone_size: .
d_call: TRBD1
v_call: TRBV30
j_call: TRBJ2-7
cdr3_aa: CAWSTGDEQYF
cdr3_nt: TGTGCCTGGAGTACAGGGGACGAGCAGTACTTC

clone_size: .
d_call: TRBD2
v_call: TRBV27
j_call: TRBJ2-3
cdr3_aa: CASSLTVLAGGPTDTQYF
cdr3_nt: TGTGCCAGCAGTTTAACGGTTTTAGCGGGGGGGCCCACAGATACGCAGTATTTT

clone_size: few
d_call: TRBD1
v_call: TRBV5-6
j_call: TRBJ2-2
cdr3_aa: CASSLVGTGELDTGELFF
cdr3_nt: TGTGCCAGCAGCTTGGTCGGGACAGGGGAGTTAGACACCGGGGAGCTGTTTTTT

clone_size: .
d_call: TRBD1
v_call: TRBV5-4
j_call: TRBJ2-7
cdr3_aa: CASSTGQASYEQYF
cdr3_nt: TGTGCCAGCAGTACGGGACAGGCCTCCTACGAGCAGTACTTC

clone_size: .
d_call: .
v_call: TRBV5-1
j_call: TRBJ1-3
cdr3_aa: CASSFDPSGNTIYF
cdr3_nt: TGCGCCAGCAGCTTCGATCCCTCTGGAAACACCATATATTTT

clone_size: few
d_call: .
v_call: TRBV6-4
j_call: TRBJ1-1
cdr3_aa: CASSDSGGSTEAFF
cdr3_nt: TGTGCCAGCAGTGACTCCGGGGGGAGCACTGAAGCTTTCTTT

clone_size: few
d_call: .
v_call: TRBV4-2
j_call: TRBJ2-7
cdr3_aa: CASSLQTSYEQYF
cdr3_nt: TGTGCCAGCAGCTTACAGACTTCCTACGAGCAGTACTTC

clone_size: .
d_call: .
v_call: TRBV19
j_call: TRBJ2-1
cdr3_aa: CATLEGPEQFF
cdr3_nt: TGTGCCACCCTAGAGGGCCCTGAGCAGTTCTTC

clone_size: few
d_call: TRBD1
v_call: TRBV7-9
j_call: TRBJ2-1
cdr3_aa: CASSLEQGSYNEQFF
cdr3_nt: TGTGCCAGCAGCTTGGAACAGGGGTCCTACAATGAGCAGTTCTTC

clone_size: .
d_call: .
v_call: TRBV29-1
j_call: TRBJ2-7
cdr3_aa: CSVEVGGSYEQYF
cdr3_nt: TGCAGCGTTGAGGTAGGGGGAAGCTACGAGCAGTACTTC

clone_size: few
d_call: .
v_call: TRBV7-9
j_call: TRBJ2-1
cdr3_aa: CASSSPLAYNEQFF
cdr3_nt: TGTGCCAGCAGCTCACCGCTAGCCTACAATGAGCAGTTCTTC

clone_size: few
d_call: .
v_call: TRBV12-5
j_call: TRBJ1-2
cdr3_aa: CASGTDYGYTF
cdr3_nt: TGTGCTAGTGGTACTGACTATGGCTACACCTTC

clone_size: .
d_call: TRBD1
v_call: TRBV7-9
j_call: TRBJ2-7
cdr3_aa: CASSLDRGYEQYF
cdr3_nt: TGTGCCAGCAGCCTAGACAGGGGCTACGAGCAGTACTTC

clone_size: .
d_call: .
v_call: TRBV7-8
j_call: TRBJ1-2
cdr3_aa: CASSLARSKGNGYTF
cdr3_nt: TGTGCCAGCAGCTTAGCGCGGTCAAAAGGAAATGGCTACACCTTC

clone_size: .
d_call: .
v_call: TRBV29-1
j_call: TRBJ2-7
cdr3_aa: CSVVRMGPYEQYF
cdr3_nt: TGCAGCGTTGTCCGAATGGGGCCATACGAGCAGTACTTC

clone_size: .
d_call: .
v_call: TRBV30
j_call: TRBJ1-1
cdr3_aa: CAWIASGFEAFF
cdr3_nt: TGTGCCTGGATAGCCTCCGGGTTTGAGGCTTTCTTT

clone_size: few
d_call: .
v_call: TRBV29-1
j_call: TRBJ2-1
cdr3_aa: CSVVTGNDNEQFF
cdr3_nt: TGCAGCGTTGTGACGGGGAACGACAATGAGCAGTTCTTC

clone_size: few
d_call: TRBD2
v_call: TRBV9
j_call: TRBJ2-1
cdr3_aa: CASSVTGGDIEQFF
cdr3_nt: TGTGCCAGCAGCGTAACCGGGGGGGATATTGAGCAGTTCTTC

clone_size: .
d_call: .
v_call: TRBV29-1
j_call: TRBJ2-1
cdr3_aa: CSVEHRGDNEQFF
cdr3_nt: TGCAGCGTTGAACATAGGGGCGACAATGAGCAGTTCTTC

clone_size: .
d_call: .
v_call: TRBV30
j_call: TRBJ2-2
cdr3_aa: CAWSLGDTGELFF
cdr3_nt: TGTGCCTGGAGCCTGGGGGACACCGGGGAGCTGTTTTTT

clone_size: .
d_call: .
v_call: TRBV4-2
j_call: TRBJ1-1
cdr3_aa: CASSRGGGHAFF
cdr3_nt: TGTGCCAGCAGTCGTGGAGGAGGACATGCTTTCTTT

clone_size: .
d_call: .
v_call: TRBV5-4
j_call: TRBJ1-2
cdr3_aa: CASSPWSQPYGYTF
cdr3_nt: TGTGCCAGCAGCCCCTGGTCGCAACCCTATGGCTACACCTTC

clone_size: .
d_call: TRBD2
v_call: TRBV27
j_call: TRBJ2-1
cdr3_aa: CASTGSLAVHNEQFF
cdr3_nt: TGTGCCAGCACAGGATCACTAGCGGTCCACAATGAGCAGTTCTTC

clone_size: .
d_call: TRBD2
v_call: TRBV27
j_call: TRBJ2-2
cdr3_aa: CASSPEVAGNGELFF
cdr3_nt: TGTGCCAGCAGCCCGGAGGTAGCGGGGAACGGGGAGCTGTTTTTT

clone_size: .
d_call: .
v_call: TRBV2
j_call: TRBJ2-1
cdr3_aa: CASSNGSFYNEQFF
cdr3_nt: TGTGCCAGCAGTAACGGGAGCTTCTACAATGAGCAGTTCTTC

clone_size: .
d_call: .
v_call: TRBV2
j_call: TRBJ2-6
cdr3_aa: CASSEDSSNSGANVLTF
cdr3_nt: TGTGCCAGCAGTGAAGACAGTTCCAACTCTGGGGCCAACGTCCTGACTTTC

clone_size: .
d_call: .
v_call: TRBV5-1
j_call: TRBJ2-2
cdr3_aa: CASSFRDTNTGELFF
cdr3_nt: TGCGCCAGCAGCTTCCGGGACACTAACACCGGGGAGCTGTTTTTT

clone_size: .
d_call: .
v_call: TRBV5-6
j_call: TRBJ1-5
cdr3_aa: CASSLGGANQPQHF
cdr3_nt: TGTGCCAGCAGCTTGGGGGGCGCAAATCAGCCCCAGCATTTT

clone_size: .
d_call: TRBD1
v_call: TRBV10-3
j_call: TRBJ2-7
cdr3_aa: CAISGSGTGGGEQYF
cdr3_nt: TGTGCCATCAGTGGCTCCGGGACAGGCGGTGGGGAGCAGTACTTC

clone_size: few
d_call: TRBD1
v_call: TRBV7-2
j_call: TRBJ1-5
cdr3_aa: CASSLAGQGNNQPQHF
cdr3_nt: TGTGCCAGCAGCTTAGCAGGACAGGGTAACAATCAGCCCCAGCATTTT

clone_size: .
d_call: TRBD2
v_call: TRBV2
j_call: TRBJ2-5
cdr3_aa: CASKAAGGKETQYF
cdr3_nt: TGTGCCAGCAAGGCCGCGGGGGGCAAAGAGACCCAGTACTTC

clone_size: few
d_call: .
v_call: TRBV4-1
j_call: TRBJ2-7
cdr3_aa: CASSQDGGGYTYEQYF
cdr3_nt: TGCGCCAGCAGCCAAGATGGCGGGGGCTACACCTACGAGCAGTACTTC

clone_size: .
d_call: .
v_call: TRBV11-1
j_call: TRBJ2-7
cdr3_aa: CASSLDGGEQYF
cdr3_nt: TGTGCCAGCAGCTTAGACGGGGGCGAGCAGTACTTC

clone_size: .
d_call: .
v_call: TRBV25-1
j_call: TRBJ2-7
cdr3_aa: CASSYSYEQYF
cdr3_nt: TGTGCCAGCAGTTACAGCTACGAGCAGTACTTC

clone_size: few
d_call: .
v_call: TRBV5-1
j_call: TRBJ1-1
cdr3_aa: CASSLAEGMNTEAFF
cdr3_nt: TGCGCCAGCAGCTTGGCGGAGGGTATGAACACTGAAGCTTTCTTT

clone_size: few
d_call: TRBD1
v_call: TRBV5-5
j_call: TRBJ2-7
cdr3_aa: CASSFGQGSYEQYF
cdr3_nt: TGTGCCAGCAGCTTCGGACAGGGCTCCTACGAGCAGTACTTC

clone_size: few
d_call: TRBD1
v_call: TRBV6-6
j_call: TRBJ2-7
cdr3_aa: CASSPDRDEQYF
cdr3_nt: TGTGCCAGCAGCCCGGACAGGGACGAGCAGTACTTC

clone_size: once
d_call: TRBD2
v_call: TRBV5-6
j_call: TRBJ2-1
cdr3_aa: CASSLELAGLSYNEQFF
cdr3_nt: TGTGCCAGCAGCCTGGAACTAGCGGGGCTCTCCTACAATGAGCAGTTCTTC

clone_size: .
d_call: .
v_call: TRBV30
j_call: TRBJ2-7
cdr3_aa: CAWSTLGEIGGSYEQYF
cdr3_nt: TGTGCCTGGAGTACCTTGGGGGAGATTGGCGGCTCCTACGAGCAGTACTTC

clone_size: .
d_call: .
v_call: TRBV13
j_call: TRBJ2-7
cdr3_aa: CASSSGLQGPPYEQYF
cdr3_nt: TGTGCCAGCAGCTCGGGACTACAGGGTCCGCCCTACGAGCAGTACTTC